This T cell receptor beta chain was sequenced in a study of blood T cell repertoires in COVID-19. Study overall: The origin of the acute and convalescent COVID-19 samples was the United States, Italy and Spain. PBMCs, B-cell-depleted T cells, or T cells provided the cDNA or gDNA that made up the material.

The protocol was immunoSEQ multiplex PCR, while the TCRdb copy is restricted to in-frame clones and leaves out a portion. The sample has 270,000 or so clones, 86% seen once. Trimming stripped 5 bases from V and 2 bases from J, with 11 bases between. In germline, CDR1 is SGHAT, CDR2 FQNNGV. The CDR3 covers 14 residues. This chain joins TRBV11-2 and TRBJ2-3; D might be TRBD2 (6 bases). The specimen sequenced was peripheral blood. The sequence was collected from a woman between 25 and 40 years old with COVID-19, enrolled during active disease. The CDR3 DNA reads as TGTGCCAGCAGCCCGGGACTGCACACAGATACGCAGTATTTT. This gives the protein CASSPGLHTDTQYF.